The T cell receptor beta chain described here comes from a study of T-cell reconstitution after alpha-beta-depleted transplantation in children. This clonotype occurred a few times. Using unique molecular identifiers, the investigators prepared the TCRbeta library. TCRdb analysed the PCR reads with MiXCR anew, one entry per CDR3 protein. Seen here are 600,000 to 700,000 distinct CDR3 sequences, 15% to 20% observed once, and the top ten hold 1.1%. Germline CDR1 reads SNHLY; CDR2 reads FYNNEI. V gave up 11 bases and J gave up 0 bases, with 16 bases separating them. This CDR3 region has 14 residues. The input for sequencing was PBMCs from the stem cell graft donor, taken from the stem cell graft. The chain is built from TRBV2 and TRBJ2-5, with D possibly matching TRBD1 (6 bases). This TCR was recovered from a human donor who donated a stem cell graft to a child with acute myeloid leukemia. CDR3 sequence (DNA): TGTGCCGTTGGGGAAAGGGGGTACCAAGAGACCCAGTACTTC. Translating it yields CAVGERGYQETQYF. Full variable domain (outside the CDR3, taken from reference TRBV2 and TRBJ2-5): EPEVTQTPSHQVTQMGQEVILRCVPISNHLYFYWYRQILGQKVEFLVSFYNNEISEKSEIFDDQFSVERPDGSNFTLKIRSTKLEDSAMYFCAVGERGYQETQYFGPGTRLLVL.